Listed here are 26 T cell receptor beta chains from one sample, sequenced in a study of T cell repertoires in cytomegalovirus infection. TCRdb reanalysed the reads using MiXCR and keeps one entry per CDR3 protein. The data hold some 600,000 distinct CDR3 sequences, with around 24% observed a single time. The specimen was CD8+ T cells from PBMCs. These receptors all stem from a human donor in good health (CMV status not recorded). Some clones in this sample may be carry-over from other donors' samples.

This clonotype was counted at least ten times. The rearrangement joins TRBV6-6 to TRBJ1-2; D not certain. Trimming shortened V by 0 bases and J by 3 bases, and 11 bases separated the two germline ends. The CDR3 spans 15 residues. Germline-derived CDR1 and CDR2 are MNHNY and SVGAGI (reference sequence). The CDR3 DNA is TGTGCCAGCAGTTACTCAGGACCTCCAGACTATGGCTACACCTTC. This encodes CASSYSGPPDYGYTF.

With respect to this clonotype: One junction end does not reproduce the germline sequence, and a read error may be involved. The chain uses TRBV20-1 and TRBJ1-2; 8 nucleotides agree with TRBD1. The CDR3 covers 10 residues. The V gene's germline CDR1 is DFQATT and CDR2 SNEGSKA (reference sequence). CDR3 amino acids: CAYRGDGYTF. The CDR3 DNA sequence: TGTGCTTACAGGGGGGATGGCTACACCTTC.

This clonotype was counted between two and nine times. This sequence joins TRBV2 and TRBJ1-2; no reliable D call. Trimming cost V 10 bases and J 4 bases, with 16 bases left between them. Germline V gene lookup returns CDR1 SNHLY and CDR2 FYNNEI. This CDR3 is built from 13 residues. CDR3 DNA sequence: TGTGCCACTCCCCGGGAGGAAGGCTATGGCTACACCTTC. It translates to CATPREEGYGYTF.

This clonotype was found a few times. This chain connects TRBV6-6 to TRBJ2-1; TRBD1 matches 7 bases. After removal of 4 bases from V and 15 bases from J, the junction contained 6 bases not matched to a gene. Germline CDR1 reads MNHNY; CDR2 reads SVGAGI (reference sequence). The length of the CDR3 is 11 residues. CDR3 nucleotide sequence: TGTGCCAGCAGTTTGGGGGACAGTTCGTTCTTC. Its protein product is CASSLGDSSFF.

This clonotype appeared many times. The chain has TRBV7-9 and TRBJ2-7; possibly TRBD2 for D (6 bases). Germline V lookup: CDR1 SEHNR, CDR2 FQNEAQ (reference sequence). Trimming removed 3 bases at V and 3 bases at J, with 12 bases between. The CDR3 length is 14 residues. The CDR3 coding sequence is TGTGCCAGCAGCTTCGGCCGGGGGATCTACGAGCAGTACGTC. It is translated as CASSFGRGIYEQYV.

Written as DNA, the CDR3 is TGTGCCAGCAGTTTACAGGGGAAAGGAACCAGGGACGAAAAACTGTTTTTT. Its translation is CASSLQGKGTRDEKLFF. The chain carries TRBV28 and TRBJ1-4; D is perhaps TRBD1 (6 bases). The ends were cut back, 2 bases at V and 8 bases at J, with 21 bases in the middle. This CDR3 spans 17 amino acids. CDR1 and CDR2 (germline): MDHEN, SYDVKM.

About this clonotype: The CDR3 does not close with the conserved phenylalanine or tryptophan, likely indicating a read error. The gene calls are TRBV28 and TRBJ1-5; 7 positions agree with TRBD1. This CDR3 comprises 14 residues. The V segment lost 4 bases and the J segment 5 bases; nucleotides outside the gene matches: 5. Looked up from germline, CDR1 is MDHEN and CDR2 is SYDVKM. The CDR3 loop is CASSSRGLDQPQHS. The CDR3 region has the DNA TGTGCCAGCAGTTCAAGGGGGCTGGATCAGCCCCAGCATTCT.

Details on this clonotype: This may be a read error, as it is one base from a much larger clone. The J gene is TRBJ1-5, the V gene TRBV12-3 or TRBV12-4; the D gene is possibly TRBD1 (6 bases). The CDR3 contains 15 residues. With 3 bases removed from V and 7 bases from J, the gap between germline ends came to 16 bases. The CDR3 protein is CASSFGTPLEQPQHF. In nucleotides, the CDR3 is TGTGCCAGCAGTTTCGGGACACCTTTGGAACAGCCCCAGCATTTT.

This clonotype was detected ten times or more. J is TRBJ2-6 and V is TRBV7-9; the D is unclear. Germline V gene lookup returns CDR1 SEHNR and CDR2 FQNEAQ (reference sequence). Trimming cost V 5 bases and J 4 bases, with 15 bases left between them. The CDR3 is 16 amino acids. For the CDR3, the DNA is TGTGCCAGCAGCGTATCCCAGACGGGCGGGGCCAACGTCCTGACTTTC. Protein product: CASSVSQTGGANVLTF. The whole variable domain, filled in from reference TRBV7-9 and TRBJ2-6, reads DTGVSQNPRHKITKRGQNVTFRCDPISEHNRLYWYRQTLGQGPEFLTYFQNEAQLEKSRLLSDRFSAERPKGSFSTLEIQRTEQGDSAMYLCASSVSQTGGANVLTFGAGSRLTVL.

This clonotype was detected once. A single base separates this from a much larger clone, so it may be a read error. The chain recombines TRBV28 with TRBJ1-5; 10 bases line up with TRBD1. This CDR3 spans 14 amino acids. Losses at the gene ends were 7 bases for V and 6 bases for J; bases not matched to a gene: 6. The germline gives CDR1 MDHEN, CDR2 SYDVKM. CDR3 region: CASKDRGYVQPQHF. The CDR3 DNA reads TGTGCCAGCAAGGACAGGGGGTATGTTCAGCCCCAGCATTTT.

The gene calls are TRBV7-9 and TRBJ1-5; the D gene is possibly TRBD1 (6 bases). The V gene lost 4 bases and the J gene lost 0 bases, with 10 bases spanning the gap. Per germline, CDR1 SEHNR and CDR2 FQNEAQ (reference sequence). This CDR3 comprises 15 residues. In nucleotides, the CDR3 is TGTGCCAGCAGCTCCGGACAGAGTAGCAATCAGCCCCAGCATTTT. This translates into CASSSGQSSNQPQHF. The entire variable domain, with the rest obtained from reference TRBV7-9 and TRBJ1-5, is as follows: DTGVSQNPRHKITKRGQNVTFRCDPISEHNRLYWYRQTLGQGPEFLTYFQNEAQLEKSRLLSDRFSAERPKGSFSTLEIQRTEQGDSAMYLCASSSGQSSNQPQHFGDGTRLSIL.

The CDR3 loop reads CASSLLFHEQFF. CDR3 DNA: TGTGCCAGCAGTCTCCTCTTCCATGAGCAGTTCTTC. The chain employs TRBV12-3 or TRBV12-4 and TRBJ2-1, with D uncertain. Trimming left V 5 bases short and J 8 bases short, with 10 bases between. There are 12 residues in the CDR3.

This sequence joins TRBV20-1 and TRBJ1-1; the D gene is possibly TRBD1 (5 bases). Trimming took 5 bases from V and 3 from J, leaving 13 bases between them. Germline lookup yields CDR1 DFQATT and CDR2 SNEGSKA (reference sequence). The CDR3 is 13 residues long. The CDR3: CSAFPDSYTEAFF. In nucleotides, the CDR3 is TGCAGTGCTTTTCCAGACAGTTACACTGAAGCTTTCTTT.

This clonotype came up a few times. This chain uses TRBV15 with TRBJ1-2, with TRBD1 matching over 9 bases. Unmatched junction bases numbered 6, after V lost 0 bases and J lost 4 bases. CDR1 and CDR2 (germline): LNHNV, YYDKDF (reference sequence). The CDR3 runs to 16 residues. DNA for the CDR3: TGTGCCACCAGCAGAGAAGGACAGGGGACCGGCTATGGCTACACCTTC. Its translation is CATSREGQGTGYGYTF.

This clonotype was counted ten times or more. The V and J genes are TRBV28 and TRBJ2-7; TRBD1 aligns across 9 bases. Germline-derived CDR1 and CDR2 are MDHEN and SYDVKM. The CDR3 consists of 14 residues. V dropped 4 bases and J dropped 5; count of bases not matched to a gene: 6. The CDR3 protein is CASSSPGQGHEQYV. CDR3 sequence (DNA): TGTGCCAGCAGTTCCCCGGGACAGGGCCACGAGCAGTACGTC.

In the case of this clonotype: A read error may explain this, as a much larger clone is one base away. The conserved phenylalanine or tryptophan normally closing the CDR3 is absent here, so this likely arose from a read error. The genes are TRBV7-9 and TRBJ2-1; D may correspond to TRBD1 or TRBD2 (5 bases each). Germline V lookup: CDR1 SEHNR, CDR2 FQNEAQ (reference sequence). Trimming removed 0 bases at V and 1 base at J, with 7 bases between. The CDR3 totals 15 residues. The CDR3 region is CASSLAGESYNEQFS. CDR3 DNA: TGTGCCAGCAGCTTAGCGGGGGAGTCCTACAATGAGCAGTTCTCC.

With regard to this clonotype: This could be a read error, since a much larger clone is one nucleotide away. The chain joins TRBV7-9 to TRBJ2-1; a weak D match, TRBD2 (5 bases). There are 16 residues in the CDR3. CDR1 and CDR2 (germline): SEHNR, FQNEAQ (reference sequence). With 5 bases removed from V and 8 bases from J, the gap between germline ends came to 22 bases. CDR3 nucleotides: TGTGCCAGCAGCCCCTTAACCGGGATATCAGCCGATGAGCAGTTCTTC. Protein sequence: CASSPLTGISADEQFF.

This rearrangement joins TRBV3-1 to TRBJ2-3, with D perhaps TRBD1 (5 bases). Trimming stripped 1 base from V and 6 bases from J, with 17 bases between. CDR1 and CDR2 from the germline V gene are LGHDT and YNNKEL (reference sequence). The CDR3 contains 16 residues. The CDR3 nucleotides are TGTGCCAGCAGCCAAGTGGGCAGTGGGGCCGGTGATACGCAGTATTTT. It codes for CASSQVGSGAGDTQYF.

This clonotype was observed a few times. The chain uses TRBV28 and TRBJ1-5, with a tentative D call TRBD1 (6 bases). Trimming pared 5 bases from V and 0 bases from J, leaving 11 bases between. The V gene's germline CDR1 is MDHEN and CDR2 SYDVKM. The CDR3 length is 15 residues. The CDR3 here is CASSVDRTSNQPQHF. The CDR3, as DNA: TGTGCCAGCAGTGTCGACAGGACTAGCAATCAGCCCCAGCATTTT.

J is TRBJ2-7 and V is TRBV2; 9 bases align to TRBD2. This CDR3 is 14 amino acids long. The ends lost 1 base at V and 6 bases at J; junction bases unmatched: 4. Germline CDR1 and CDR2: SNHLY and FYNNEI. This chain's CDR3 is CASSEGFSGGEQYV. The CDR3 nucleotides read TGTGCCAGCAGTGAAGGTTTTAGCGGGGGCGAGCAGTACGTC.

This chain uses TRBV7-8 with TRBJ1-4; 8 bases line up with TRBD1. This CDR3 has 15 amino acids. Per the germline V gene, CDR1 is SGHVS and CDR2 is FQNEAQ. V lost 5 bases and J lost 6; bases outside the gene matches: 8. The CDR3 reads CASSTQGAFHEKLFF. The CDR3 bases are TGTGCCAGCAGCACCCAGGGGGCGTTTCATGAAAAACTGTTTTTT.

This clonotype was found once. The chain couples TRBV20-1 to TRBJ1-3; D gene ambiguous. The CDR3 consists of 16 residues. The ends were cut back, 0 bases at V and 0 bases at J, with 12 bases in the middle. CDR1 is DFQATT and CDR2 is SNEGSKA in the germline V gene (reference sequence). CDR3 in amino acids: CSARDFFTYSGNTIYF. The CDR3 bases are TGCAGTGCTAGAGACTTCTTCACGTACTCTGGAAACACCATATATTTT.

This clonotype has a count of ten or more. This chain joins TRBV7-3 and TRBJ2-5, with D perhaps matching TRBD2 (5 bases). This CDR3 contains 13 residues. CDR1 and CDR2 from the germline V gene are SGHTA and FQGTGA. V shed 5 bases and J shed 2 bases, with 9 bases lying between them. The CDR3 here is CASSLDWQETQYF. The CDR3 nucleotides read TGTGCCAGCAGCCTGGACTGGCAAGAGACCCAGTACTTC.

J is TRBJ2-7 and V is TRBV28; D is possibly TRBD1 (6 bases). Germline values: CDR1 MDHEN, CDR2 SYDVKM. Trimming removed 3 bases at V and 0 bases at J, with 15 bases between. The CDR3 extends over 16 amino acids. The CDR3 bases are TGTGCCAGCAGTTTGACCTCGGCAGGGGCCTCCTACGAGCAGTACTTC. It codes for CASSLTSAGASYEQYF.

The CDR3: CASSAPGQGSMEHF. CDR3 nucleotides: TGTGCCAGCAGCGCCCCGGGACAGGGCTCGATGGAGCATTTT. This rearrangement joins TRBV12-3 or TRBV12-4 to TRBJ1-5, with 9 bases aligning to TRBD1. With V trimmed by 6 bases and J by 14 bases, 14 bases remained unmatched. The CDR3 extends over 14 amino acids.

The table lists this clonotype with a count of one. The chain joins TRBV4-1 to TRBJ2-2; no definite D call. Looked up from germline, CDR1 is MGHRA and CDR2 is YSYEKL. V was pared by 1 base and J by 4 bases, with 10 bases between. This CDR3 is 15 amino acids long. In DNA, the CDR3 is TGCGCCAGCAGCCAAGTGAGTCATTTCACCGGGGAGCTGTTTTTT. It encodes CASSQVSHFTGELFF.